This T cell receptor (beta chain) was obtained from a study of blood T cell repertoires in COVID-19. Produced via immunoSEQ multiplex PCR; TCRdb's table is partial and in-frame only. The data hold about 34,000 clones, with over 70% observed a single time. The CDR3 sequence is 16 residues long. The germline CDR1 and CDR2 sequences are MNHEY and SMNVEV (reference sequence). V lost 4 bases and J lost 1, with 11 bases in between. The chain is built from TRBV27 and TRBJ2-6; possible D gene TRBD1, 6 bases. Sequencing was done on a sample of peripheral blood. The receptor comes from a man in his sixties or seventies with COVID-19, enrolled during active disease. The CDR3: CASSSIRGSGANVLTF. For the CDR3, the DNA is TGTGCCAGCAGTTCGATAAGGGGGTCTGGGGCCAACGTCCTGACTTTC.